This passage covers 9 T cell receptor beta chains from one sample sequenced in a study of blood T cells in healthy people across ages. Then a second PCR, running about 6 to 12 cycles, was carried out with a sample-barcoded 5' primer and a J-beta primer mix. TCRdb reprocessed the 5' RACE reads with MiXCR, giving one entry per CDR3 protein. The sample carries under 700,000 distinct CDR3 sequences, approximately 25% recorded once. The same data also went into a second study, on T cells of mothers and their children.

Sequencing was carried out using blood. These receptors were taken from a boy between 10 and 17 years old in good health.

This clonotype has ten or more counts. The gene calls are TRBV7-3 and TRBJ2-5; 9 nucleotides line up with TRBD1. V shed 0 bases and J 5 bases; nucleotides not matched to a gene: 4. Germline V gene lookup returns CDR1 SGHTA and CDR2 FQGTGA. The CDR3 contains 15 residues. DNA of the CDR3: TGTGCCAGCAGCTTAACCGGGACAGGGCAGGAGACCCAGTACTTC. Encoded protein: CASSLTGTGQETQYF.

This clonotype has more than one count but fewer than ten. The rearrangement uses TRBV5-1 and TRBJ2-1; D may match TRBD1 or TRBD2 (6 bases each). This CDR3 contains 14 residues. Germline lookup yields CDR1 SGHRS and CDR2 YFSETQ. Trimming cost V 3 bases and J 3 bases, with 10 bases left between them. The CDR3, as DNA: TGCGCCAGCAGCTGGGGGGCAAACTACAATGAGCAGTTCTTC. It specifies CASSWGANYNEQFF.

The chain links TRBV27 to TRBJ2-3, with TRBD2 identical over 11 bases. Trimming at V came to 0 bases and at J to 0 bases, leaving 11 bases not matched to a gene. The CDR3 has 20 residues. In germline, CDR1 is MNHEY, CDR2 SMNVEV (reference sequence). Here the CDR3 reads CASSLSLPSGGPTSTDTQYF. The CDR3 coding sequence is TGTGCCAGCAGTTTATCCCTACCTAGCGGGGGGCCGACTAGCACAGATACGCAGTATTTT.

This clonotype was observed a handful of times. The V call is TRBV6-6, the J call TRBJ1-4, with no clear D. The CDR3 contains 14 residues. Trimming removed 0 bases at V and 4 bases at J, with 6 bases between. The germline CDR1 and CDR2 sequences are MNHNY and SVGAGI (reference sequence). CDR3 sequence (DNA): TGTGCCAGCAGTTACTCGAAGGTTAATGAAAAACTGTTTTTT. Its protein is CASSYSKVNEKLFF.

The chain combines TRBV4-2 with TRBJ1-2, with unresolved D. This CDR3 comprises 16 residues. The V end lost 1 base, the J end lost 2 bases, and 14 bases lay between the germline ends. CDR1 is LGHNA and CDR2 is YNFKEQ in the germline V gene. This chain's CDR3 is CASSQGPEEGNYGYTF. The CDR3, as DNA: TGTGCCAGCAGCCAAGGTCCAGAGGAAGGGAACTATGGCTACACCTTC.

A few counts support this clonotype. The rearrangement uses TRBV2 and TRBJ2-5; 11 nucleotides match TRBD2. Germline V lookup: CDR1 SNHLY, CDR2 FYNNEI. CDR3 size: 16 residues. V gave up 0 bases and J gave up 2 bases; unmatched junction bases: 2. The CDR3 region has the DNA TGTGCCAGCAGTGAAGCTCCTAGCGGGGGGCAAGAGACCCAGTACTTC. Encoded protein: CASSEAPSGGQETQYF.

V gene TRBV7-2 combines with J gene TRBJ2-7; D is possibly TRBD1 (6 bases). V was shortened by 0 bases and J by 2 bases, with 11 bases between the two germline ends. This CDR3 contains 15 residues. CDR1 is SGHTA and CDR2 is FQGNSA in the germline V gene. CDR3 residues: CASSLAPGAPYEQYF. Written as DNA, the CDR3 is TGTGCCAGCAGCTTAGCCCCAGGGGCCCCCTACGAGCAGTACTTC.

The J gene is TRBJ2-5, the V gene TRBV7-3, with 8 bases identical to TRBD1. The end of the DNA is better explained by TRBJ2-1, so the J call may be wrong. CDR1 SGHTA and CDR2 FQGTGA come from the germline V gene. The CDR3 spans 15 residues. The CDR3, as DNA: TGTGCCAGCAGCTTAGACAGGGGAGACTTCAATGAGCAGTTCTTC. This gives the protein CASSLDRGDFNEQFF.

The chain joins TRBV5-6 to TRBJ2-1; D gene unclear. The CDR3 extends over 14 amino acids. CDR1 and CDR2 from the germline V gene are SGHDT and YYEEEE. Between the trimmed V and J ends, which lost 3 bases and 6 bases, there was a span of 13 bases. This CDR3 is CASSSIIGGNEQFF. The CDR3 DNA sequence: TGTGCCAGCAGCTCAATCATTGGTGGCAATGAGCAGTTCTTC.